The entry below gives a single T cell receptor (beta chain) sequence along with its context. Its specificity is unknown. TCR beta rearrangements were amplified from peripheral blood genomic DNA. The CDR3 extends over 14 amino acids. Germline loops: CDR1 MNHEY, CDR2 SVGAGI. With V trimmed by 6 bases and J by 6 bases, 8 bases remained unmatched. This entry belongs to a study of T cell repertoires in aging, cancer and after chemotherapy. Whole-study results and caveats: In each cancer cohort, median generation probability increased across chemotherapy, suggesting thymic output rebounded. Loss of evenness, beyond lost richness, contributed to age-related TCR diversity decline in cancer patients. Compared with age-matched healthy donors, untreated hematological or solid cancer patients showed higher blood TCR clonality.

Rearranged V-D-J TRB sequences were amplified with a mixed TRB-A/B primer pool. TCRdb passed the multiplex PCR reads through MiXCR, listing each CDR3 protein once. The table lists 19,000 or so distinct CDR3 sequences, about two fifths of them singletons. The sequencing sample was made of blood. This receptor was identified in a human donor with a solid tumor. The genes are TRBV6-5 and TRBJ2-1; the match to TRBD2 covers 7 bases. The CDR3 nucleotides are TGTGCCAGCAGCTCAGGACTAGTCGGCAATGAGCAGTTCTTC. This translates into CASSSGLVGNEQFF.